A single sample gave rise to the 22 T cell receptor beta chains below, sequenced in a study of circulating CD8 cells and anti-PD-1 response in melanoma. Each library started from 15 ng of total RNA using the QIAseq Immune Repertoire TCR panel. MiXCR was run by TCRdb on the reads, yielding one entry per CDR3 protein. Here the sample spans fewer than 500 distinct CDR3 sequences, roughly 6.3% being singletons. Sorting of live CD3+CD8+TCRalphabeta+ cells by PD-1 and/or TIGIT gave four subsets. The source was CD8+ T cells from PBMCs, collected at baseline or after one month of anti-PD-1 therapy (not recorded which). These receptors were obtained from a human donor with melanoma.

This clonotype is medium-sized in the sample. The CDR3 spells CASIGLEAFF. For the CDR3, the DNA is TGTGCCAGCATTGGGCTTGAAGCTTTCTTT. The chain links TRBV6-5 to TRBJ1-1; D is undetermined. Germline V gene lookup returns CDR1 MNHEY and CDR2 SVGAGI. CDR3 length: 10 amino acids. Trimming pared 7 bases from V and 7 bases from J, leaving 7 bases between.

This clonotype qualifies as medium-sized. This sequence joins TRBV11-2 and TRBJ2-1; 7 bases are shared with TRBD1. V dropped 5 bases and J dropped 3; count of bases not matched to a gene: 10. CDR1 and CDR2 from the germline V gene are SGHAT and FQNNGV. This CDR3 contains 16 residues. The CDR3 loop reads CASSVSGQTFYNEQFF. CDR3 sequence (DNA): TGTGCCAGCAGCGTCTCGGGACAGACGTTCTACAATGAGCAGTTCTTC.

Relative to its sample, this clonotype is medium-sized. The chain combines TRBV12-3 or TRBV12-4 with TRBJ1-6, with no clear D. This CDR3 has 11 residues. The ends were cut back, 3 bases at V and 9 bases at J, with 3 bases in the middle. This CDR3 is CASSFGSPLHF. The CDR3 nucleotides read TGTGCCAGCAGTTTTGGTTCACCCCTCCACTTT.

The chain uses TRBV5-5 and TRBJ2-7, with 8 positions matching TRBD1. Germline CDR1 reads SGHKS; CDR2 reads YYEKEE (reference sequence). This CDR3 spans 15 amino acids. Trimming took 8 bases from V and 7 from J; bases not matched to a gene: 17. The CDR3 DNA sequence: TGTGCCAGTAGTGCCCCAGGGGGCACCGACAATGAGCAGTACTTC. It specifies CASSAPGGTDNEQYF.

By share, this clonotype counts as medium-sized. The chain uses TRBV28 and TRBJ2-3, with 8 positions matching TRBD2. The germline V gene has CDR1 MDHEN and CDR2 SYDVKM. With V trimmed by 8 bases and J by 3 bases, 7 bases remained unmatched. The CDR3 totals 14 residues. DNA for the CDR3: TGTGCCAGCCGCCCGCGGGGGGAAACAGATACGCAGTATTTT. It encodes CASRPRGETDTQYF. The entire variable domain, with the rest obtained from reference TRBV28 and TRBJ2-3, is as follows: DVKVTQSSRYLVKRTGEKVFLECVQDMDHENMFWYRQDPGLGLRLIYFSYDVKMKEKGDIPEGYSVSREKKERFSLILESASTNQTSMYLCASRPRGETDTQYFGPGTRLTVL.

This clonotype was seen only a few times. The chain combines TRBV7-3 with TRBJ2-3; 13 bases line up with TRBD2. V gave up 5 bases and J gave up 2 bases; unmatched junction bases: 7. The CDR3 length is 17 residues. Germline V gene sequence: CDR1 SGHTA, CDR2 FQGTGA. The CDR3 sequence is CASSPRTSGRVTDTQYF. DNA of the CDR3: TGTGCCAGCAGCCCCAGGACTAGCGGGAGAGTCACAGATACGCAGTATTTT. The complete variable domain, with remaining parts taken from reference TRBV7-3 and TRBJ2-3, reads GAGVSQTPSNKVTEKGKYVELRCDPISGHTALYWYRQSLGQGPEFLIYFQGTGAADDSGLPNDRFFAVRPEGSVSTLKIQRTERGDSAVYLCASSPRTSGRVTDTQYFGPGTRLTVL.

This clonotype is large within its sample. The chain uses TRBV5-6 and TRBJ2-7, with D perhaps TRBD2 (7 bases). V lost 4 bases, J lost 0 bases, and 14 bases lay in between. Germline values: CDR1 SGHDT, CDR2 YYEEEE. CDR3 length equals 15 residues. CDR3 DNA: TGTGCCAGCAGCCCCGGGGGGCACGGCTCCTACGAGCAGTACTTC. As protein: CASSPGGHGSYEQYF. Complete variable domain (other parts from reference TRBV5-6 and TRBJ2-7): DAGVTQSPTHLIKTRGQQVTLRCSPKSGHDTVSWYQQALGQGPQFIFQYYEEEERQRGNFPDRFSGHQFPNYSSELNVNALLLGDSALYLCASSPGGHGSYEQYFGPGTRLTVT.

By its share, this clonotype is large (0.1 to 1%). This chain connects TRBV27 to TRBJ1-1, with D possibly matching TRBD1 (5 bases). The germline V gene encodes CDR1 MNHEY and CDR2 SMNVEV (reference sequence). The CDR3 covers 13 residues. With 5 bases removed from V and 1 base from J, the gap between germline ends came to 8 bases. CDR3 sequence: CASSRTPNTEAFF. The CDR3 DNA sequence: TGTGCCAGCAGTCGGACACCGAACACTGAAGCTTTCTTT.

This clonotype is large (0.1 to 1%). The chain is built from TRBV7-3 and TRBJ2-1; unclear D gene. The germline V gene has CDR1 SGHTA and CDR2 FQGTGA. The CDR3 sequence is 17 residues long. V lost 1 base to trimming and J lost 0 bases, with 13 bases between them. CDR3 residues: CASSLIGSPSSYNEQFF. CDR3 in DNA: TGTGCCAGCAGCTTAATCGGCAGCCCCAGCTCCTACAATGAGCAGTTCTTC.

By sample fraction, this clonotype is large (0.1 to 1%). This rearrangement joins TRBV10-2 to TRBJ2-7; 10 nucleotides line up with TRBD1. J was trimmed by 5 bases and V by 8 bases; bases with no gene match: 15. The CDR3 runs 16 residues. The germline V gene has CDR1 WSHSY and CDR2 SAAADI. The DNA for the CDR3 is TGCGCCAGCCAGCCCTCCTACGGACAGGGGGTTAACGAGCAGTACTTC. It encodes CASQPSYGQGVNEQYF.

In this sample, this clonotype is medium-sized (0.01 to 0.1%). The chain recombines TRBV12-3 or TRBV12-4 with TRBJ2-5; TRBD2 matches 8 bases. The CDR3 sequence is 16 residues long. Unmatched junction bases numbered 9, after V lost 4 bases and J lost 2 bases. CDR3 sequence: CASSSPAQRGQETQYF. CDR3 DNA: TGTGCCAGCAGTTCCCCAGCACAGCGGGGGCAAGAGACCCAGTACTTC.

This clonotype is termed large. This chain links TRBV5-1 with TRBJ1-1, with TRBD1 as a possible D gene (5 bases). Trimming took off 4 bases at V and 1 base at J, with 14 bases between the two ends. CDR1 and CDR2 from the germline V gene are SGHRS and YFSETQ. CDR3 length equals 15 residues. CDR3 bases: TGCGCCAGCAGCAGGGGATCTTACGCGAACACTGAAGCTTTCTTT. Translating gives CASSRGSYANTEAFF.

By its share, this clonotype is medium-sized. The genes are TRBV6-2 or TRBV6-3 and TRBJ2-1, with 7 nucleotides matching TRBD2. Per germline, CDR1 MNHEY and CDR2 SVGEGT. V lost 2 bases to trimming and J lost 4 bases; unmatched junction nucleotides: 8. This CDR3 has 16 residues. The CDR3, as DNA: TGTGCCAGCAGTTACCTCCCCGGGACTACTTACAATGAGCAGTTCTTC. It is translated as CASSYLPGTTYNEQFF.

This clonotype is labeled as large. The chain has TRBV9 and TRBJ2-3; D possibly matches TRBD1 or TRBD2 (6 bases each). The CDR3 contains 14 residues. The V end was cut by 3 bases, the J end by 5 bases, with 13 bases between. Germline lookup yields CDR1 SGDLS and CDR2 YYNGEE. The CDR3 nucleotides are TGTGCCAGCAGCGAGAAGGGGGGCTTAGATACGCAGTATTTT. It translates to CASSEKGGLDTQYF.

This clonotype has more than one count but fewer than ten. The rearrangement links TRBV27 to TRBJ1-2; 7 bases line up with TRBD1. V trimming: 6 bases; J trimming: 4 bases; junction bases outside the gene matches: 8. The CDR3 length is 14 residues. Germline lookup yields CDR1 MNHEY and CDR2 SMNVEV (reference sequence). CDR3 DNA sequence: TGTGCCAGCAGGGAACAGGGGAACCTCTATGGCTACACCTTC. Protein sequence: CASREQGNLYGYTF.

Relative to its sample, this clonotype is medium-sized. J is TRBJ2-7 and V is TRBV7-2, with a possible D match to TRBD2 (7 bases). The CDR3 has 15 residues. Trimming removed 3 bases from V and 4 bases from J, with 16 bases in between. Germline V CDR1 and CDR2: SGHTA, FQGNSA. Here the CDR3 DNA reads TGTGCCAGCAGCTTTAATAGTCGGGGGGCATACGAGCAGTACTTC. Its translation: CASSFNSRGAYEQYF. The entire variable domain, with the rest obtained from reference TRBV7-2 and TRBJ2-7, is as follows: GAGVSQSPSNKVTEKGKDVELRCDPISGHTALYWYRQSLGQGLEFLIYFQGNSAPDKSGLPSDRFSAERTGGSVSTLTIQRTQQEDSAVYLCASSFNSRGAYEQYFGPGTRLTVT.

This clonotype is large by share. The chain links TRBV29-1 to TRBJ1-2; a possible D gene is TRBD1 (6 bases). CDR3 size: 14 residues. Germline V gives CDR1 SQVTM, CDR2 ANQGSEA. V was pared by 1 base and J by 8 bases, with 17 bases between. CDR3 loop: CSVEAVSGALGYTF. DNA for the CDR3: TGCAGCGTTGAAGCGGTTTCAGGGGCGCTGGGCTACACCTTC.

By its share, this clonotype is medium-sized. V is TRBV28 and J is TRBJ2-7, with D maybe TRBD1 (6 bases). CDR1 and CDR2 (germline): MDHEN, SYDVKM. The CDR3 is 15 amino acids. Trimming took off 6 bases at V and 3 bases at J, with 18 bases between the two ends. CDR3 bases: TGTGCCAGCAGAAGTTTGACCGGGACATTCTACGAGCAGTACTTC. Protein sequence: CASRSLTGTFYEQYF.

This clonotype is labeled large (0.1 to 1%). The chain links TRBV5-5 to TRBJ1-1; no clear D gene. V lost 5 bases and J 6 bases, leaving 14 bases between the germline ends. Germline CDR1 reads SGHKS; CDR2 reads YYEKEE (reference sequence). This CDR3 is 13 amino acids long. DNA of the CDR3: TGTGCCAGCAGTTTCGGGTGGCAGGCTGAAGCTTTCTTT. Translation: CASSFGWQAEAFF. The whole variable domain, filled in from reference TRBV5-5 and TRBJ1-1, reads DAGVTQSPTHLIKTRGQQVTLRCSPISGHKSVSWYQQVLGQGPQFIFQYYEKEERGRGNFPDRFSARQFPNYSSELNVNALLLGDSALYLCASSFGWQAEAFFGQGTRLTVV.

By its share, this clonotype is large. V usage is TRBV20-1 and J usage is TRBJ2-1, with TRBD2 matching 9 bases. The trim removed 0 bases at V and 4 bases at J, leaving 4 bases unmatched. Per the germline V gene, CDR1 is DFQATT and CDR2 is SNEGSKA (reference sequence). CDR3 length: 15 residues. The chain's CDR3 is CSARETSGSYNEQFF. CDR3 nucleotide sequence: TGCAGTGCTAGAGAGACTAGCGGATCTTACAATGAGCAGTTCTTC.

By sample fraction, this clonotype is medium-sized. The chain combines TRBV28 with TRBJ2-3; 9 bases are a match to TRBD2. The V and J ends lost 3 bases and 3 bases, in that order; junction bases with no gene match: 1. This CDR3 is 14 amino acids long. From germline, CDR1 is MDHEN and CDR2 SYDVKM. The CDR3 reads CASSFLAGTDTQYF. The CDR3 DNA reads TGTGCCAGCAGTTTCCTAGCGGGAACAGATACGCAGTATTTT.

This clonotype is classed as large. The CDR3 DNA sequence: TGCAGTGCTACGGGACTAGCGGGGGGATTACGCGAGTTCAAAATGGAAGAGACCCAGTACTTC. Translating gives CSATGLAGGLREFKMEETQYF. J is TRBJ2-5 and V is TRBV20-1; TRBD2 aligns across 15 bases. This CDR3 spans 21 amino acids. V shed 4 bases and J 3 bases; nucleotides not matched to a gene: 21. The germline CDR1 and CDR2 sequences are DFQATT and SNEGSKA (reference sequence).